The next 23 T cell receptor beta chains were all read from a single sample in a study of graft-versus-host responses after intestinal transplantation (dated by TCRdb to the early 2020s). No antigen has been identified for these receptors. The time point label here, explained by the study, means: cells obtained before transplantation from donor or recipient. Preparation of the library involved the immunoSEQ multiplex PCR assay. The source is immuneACCESS, and TCRdb retained only in-frame sequences with V and J called. Part of the clones is not carried over; for the studies checked, unresolved V genes explain less than half of this, and the remainder is unexplained. The sample table records about 51,000 clones; more than 70% of these occur just once. 0.5% to 0.8% of the sample goes to the ten largest clones. The material was unstimulated CD4+ T cells sorted from spleen or lymph node cells, obtained before transplant. These receptors came from a human donor who was the organ donor for an intestinal transplant.

The rearrangement uses TRBV9 and TRBJ2-5, with 7 bases identical to TRBD2. The J segment lost 2 bases and the V segment lost 2 bases, leaving 9 bases of the junction unmatched. Per germline, CDR1 SGDLS and CDR2 YYNGEE. This CDR3 is built from 16 residues. Here the CDR3 reads CASSVGRLAAQETQYF. In nucleotides, the CDR3 is TGTGCCAGCAGCGTCGGCCGACTAGCAGCTCAAGAGACCCAGTACTTC.

In this sample, this clone turned up a few times. In DNA, the CDR3 is TGTGCCAGCAGTAGGGACAGCCTGGGTAATGAAAAACTGTTTTTT. Its translation is CASSRDSLGNEKLFF. The chain recombines TRBV28 with TRBJ1-4; 7 bases align to TRBD1. The V gene end was trimmed by 5 bases and the J gene end by 4 bases; junction bases not matched to a gene: 7. Germline V CDR1 and CDR2: MDHEN, SYDVKM. The CDR3 runs to 15 residues.

The CDR3 is CASTPPGRGTGELFF. The CDR3 DNA sequence: TGTGCCAGCACCCCGCCGGGCAGGGGCACCGGGGAGCTGTTTTTT. This chain connects TRBV6-6 to TRBJ2-2; tentative D call: TRBD1 (6 bases). Trimming pared 7 bases from V and 4 bases from J, leaving 16 bases between. Germline lookup yields CDR1 MNHNY and CDR2 SVGAGI (reference sequence). The CDR3 has 15 residues.

This chain connects TRBV27 to TRBJ2-2, with TRBD1 identical over 7 bases. V shed 3 bases and J 4 bases; nucleotides not matched to a gene: 5. The germline V gene has CDR1 MNHEY and CDR2 SMNVEV (reference sequence). The CDR3 runs to 15 residues. CDR3 residues: CASSLGQYRTGELFF. The CDR3 DNA sequence: TGTGCCAGCAGTTTGGGACAGTACCGCACCGGGGAGCTGTTTTTT.

V usage is TRBV7-2 and J usage is TRBJ2-5; D is perhaps TRBD2 (5 bases). This CDR3 is 16 amino acids long. The ends were cut back, 1 base at V and 7 bases at J, with 19 bases in the middle. Germline V gene data show CDR1 as SGHTA and CDR2 as FQGNSA. The CDR3 sequence is CASSLGPSEVFGTQYF. The DNA of the CDR3 is TGTGCCAGCAGCTTAGGTCCCTCGGAGGTGTTTGGGACCCAGTACTTC.

The rearrangement joins TRBV28 to TRBJ2-3; TRBD2 might be the D (5 bases). Trimming took off 5 bases at V and 6 bases at J, with 12 bases between the two ends. The CDR3 length is 13 residues. Germline CDR1 is MDHEN and CDR2 is SYDVKM. CDR3 region: CASSASGDDTQYF. The CDR3 DNA reads TGTGCCAGCAGTGCCAGCGGAGACGATACGCAGTATTTT.

The chain combines TRBV30 with TRBJ1-2, with 11 positions matching TRBD1. The germline CDR1 and CDR2 sequences are GTSNPN and SVGIG (reference sequence). The ends lost 6 bases at V and 4 bases at J; junction bases unmatched: 7. This CDR3 region has 14 residues. The CDR3 reads CACLPGTGGYGYTF. DNA for the CDR3: TGTGCCTGCTTACCAGGGACAGGGGGCTATGGCTACACCTTC.

This sequence joins TRBV19 and TRBJ2-1; TRBD2 is a possible D gene (6 bases). V dropped 2 bases and J dropped 0 bases, with 11 bases sitting between them. Germline values: CDR1 LNHDA, CDR2 SQIVND (reference sequence). This CDR3 has 16 residues. CDR3 loop: CASSIRDFSSYNEQFF. CDR3 DNA sequence: TGTGCCAGTAGTATAAGGGACTTTAGCTCCTACAATGAGCAGTTCTTC.

The J gene is TRBJ1-5, the V gene TRBV7-4, with a possible D match to TRBD1 (6 bases). V was pared by 5 bases and J by 6 bases, with 8 bases between. The CDR3 length is 12 residues. CDR1 and CDR2 (germline): SGHVT, SQSDAQ. Here the CDR3 DNA reads TGTGCCAGCAGCCCAGGGGTTCAGCCCCAGCATTTT. Protein sequence: CASSPGVQPQHF.

Turning to this clone: The identical CDR3 is also encoded by other nucleotide sequences in the sample. The chain links TRBV4-1 to TRBJ1-1, with D unresolved. V shed 4 bases and J shed 0 bases, with 15 bases lying between them. The CDR3 runs to 16 residues. The germline gives CDR1 MGHRA, CDR2 YSYEKL. The CDR3 region is CASSRNPGRMNTEAFF. DNA for the CDR3: TGCGCCAGCAGCCGTAACCCGGGTCGGATGAACACTGAAGCTTTCTTT.

Only one count was recorded for this clone. J is TRBJ2-1 and V is TRBV7-2; 11 bases fit TRBD2. CDR1 and CDR2 (germline): SGHTA, FQGNSA. V lost 4 bases and J lost 6; bases outside the gene matches: 8. The CDR3 totals 16 residues. The CDR3 spells CASSSRTSGSFNEQFF. CDR3 DNA: TGTGCCAGCAGCTCCAGAACTAGCGGGAGTTTCAATGAGCAGTTCTTC. The variable domain in full, completed from reference TRBV7-2 and TRBJ2-1, reads GAGVSQSPSNKVTEKGKDVELRCDPISGHTALYWYRQSLGQGLEFLIYFQGNSAPDKSGLPSDRFSAERTGGSVSTLTIQRTQQEDSAVYLCASSSRTSGSFNEQFFGPGTRLTVL.

The J gene is TRBJ1-2, the V gene TRBV6-1; D not certain. CDR1 is MNHNS and CDR2 is SASEGT in the germline V gene. With 0 bases removed from V and 7 bases from J, the gap between germline ends came to 12 bases. The CDR3 spans 14 residues. CDR3 loop: CASSEAPKRGGYTF. The CDR3 bases are TGTGCCAGCAGTGAAGCTCCAAAGCGGGGTGGCTACACCTTC.

The chain carries TRBV7-2 and TRBJ2-1; TRBD1 aligns across 9 bases. Trimming took 5 bases from V and 0 from J; bases not matched to a gene: 8. CDR1 is SGHTA, CDR2 FQGNSA, per germline. This CDR3 is 17 amino acids long. This chain's CDR3 is CASSPGQGTNSYNEQFF. The CDR3 DNA is TGTGCCAGCAGCCCCGGACAGGGGACAAACTCCTACAATGAGCAGTTCTTC.

This clone has a single count. This rearrangement joins TRBV30 to TRBJ1-2, with D perhaps TRBD1 (5 bases). V dropped 3 bases and J dropped 7 bases, with 18 bases sitting between them. The CDR3 loop spans 14 amino acids. Germline lookup yields CDR1 GTSNPN and CDR2 SVGIG (reference sequence). Written as DNA, the CDR3 is TGTGCCTGGAGACCCCTCAATTTAGGGGCTGGCTACACCTTC. It codes for CAWRPLNLGAGYTF.

The genes are TRBV27 and TRBJ2-7, with 9 bases fitting TRBD2. The CDR3 consists of 15 residues. CDR1 and CDR2 from the germline V gene are MNHEY and SMNVEV (reference sequence). J was trimmed by 5 bases and V by 7 bases; bases with no gene match: 12. CDR3 amino acids: CASTAGGRAGDEQYF. CDR3 sequence (DNA): TGTGCCAGCACTGCAGGCGGGAGGGCCGGGGACGAGCAGTACTTC.

The V and J genes are TRBV25-1 and TRBJ1-2; tentatively, D is TRBD1 (5 bases). Germline CDR1 MGHDK, CDR2 SYGVNS. Trimming stripped 2 bases from V and 4 bases from J, with 8 bases between. The CDR3 is 13 amino acids. The CDR3 protein is CASSEGGTYGYTF. The CDR3 DNA reads as TGTGCCAGCAGTGAAGGAGGGACCTATGGCTACACCTTC.

In its sample, this clone was seen once. The rearrangement joins TRBV5-1 to TRBJ2-5; D is perhaps TRBD1 (5 bases). The J call may be in error: the DNA end matches TRBJ2-7 better. This CDR3 comprises 15 residues. Germline loops: CDR1 SGHRS, CDR2 YFSETQ. The CDR3 region has the DNA TGCGCCAGCAGCTCCCTCGCTGGGGCCACCTACGAGCAGTACTTC. Translating gives CASSSLAGATYEQYF.

The J gene is TRBJ1-1, the V gene TRBV5-4; tentative D call: TRBD1 (5 bases). This CDR3 has 14 amino acids. Trimming cost V 0 bases and J 6 bases, with 12 bases left between them. Germline CDR1 SGHNT, CDR2 YYREEE (reference sequence). For the CDR3, the DNA is TGTGCCAGCAGCTTGGCGGGGGGAGTAGCTGAAGCTTTCTTT. Translating gives CASSLAGGVAEAFF.

This clone appeared a few times. V usage is TRBV28 and J usage is TRBJ1-3; no clear D. Germline assignment: CDR1 MDHEN and CDR2 SYDVKM. V lost 4 bases and J 0 bases, leaving 16 bases between the germline ends. The CDR3 is 17 residues long. The DNA of the CDR3 is TGTGCCAGCAGTTATCCCGCTGGTGAGGGCTCTGGAAACACCATATATTTT. As protein: CASSYPAGEGSGNTIYF.

This clone appeared a single time. This chain links TRBV4-1 with TRBJ2-2; D gene unclear. The CDR3 is 15 residues long. V shed 4 bases and J shed 4 bases, with 13 bases lying between them. The germline V gene encodes CDR1 MGHRA and CDR2 YSYEKL. In nucleotides, the CDR3 is TGCGCCAGCAGCCCCTATCTTTCGGGCACCGGGGAGCTGTTTTTT. This encodes CASSPYLSGTGELFF.

V usage is TRBV5-1 and J usage is TRBJ2-7; D may be TRBD1 (6 bases). Germline V gene lookup returns CDR1 SGHRS and CDR2 YFSETQ. This CDR3 has 15 amino acids. Between the trimmed V and J ends, which lost 4 bases and 3 bases, there was a span of 17 bases. The CDR3 protein is CASSLLQTGSYEQYF. The CDR3 nucleotides read TGCGCCAGCAGCCTCCTCCAGACAGGTAGCTACGAGCAGTACTTC.

The V and J genes are TRBV7-3 and TRBJ2-3, with TRBD2 identical over 10 bases. The V segment lost 0 bases and the J segment 2 bases; nucleotides outside the gene matches: 5. Germline V gene data show CDR1 as SGHTA and CDR2 as FQGTGA. CDR3 size: 17 residues. For the CDR3, the DNA is TGTGCCAGCAGCTTAACCCCGGGACTAGCGTACACAGATACGCAGTATTTT. Protein product: CASSLTPGLAYTDTQYF.

The V gene is TRBV5-6, the J gene TRBJ2-1; possibly TRBD2 for D (6 bases). The germline V gene encodes CDR1 SGHDT and CDR2 YYEEEE. V was trimmed by 4 bases and J by 7 bases, leaving 21 bases between them. This CDR3 has 16 residues. CDR3 protein: CASSINRDFVPNEQFF. The CDR3 DNA follows: TGTGCCAGCAGCATAAACCGGGACTTTGTGCCGAATGAGCAGTTCTTC. Full variable domain (missing parts from reference TRBV5-6 and TRBJ2-1): DAGVTQSPTHLIKTRGQQVTLRCSPKSGHDTVSWYQQALGQGPQFIFQYYEEEERQRGNFPDRFSGHQFPNYSSELNVNALLLGDSALYLCASSINRDFVPNEQFFGPGTRLTVL.